These 8 T cell receptor beta chains were sequenced from one sample in a study of cytomegalovirus exposure and HLA in healthy donors. The PCR was carried out with 60 Vbeta primers and 13 Jbeta primers. Assay used: immunoSEQ multiplex PCR; TCRdb lists only in-frame clones, some missing. The sample totals around 140,000 clones. Sequenced material: PBMCs. The receptor source for this set is a woman in her forties or fifties in good health and CMV-seronegative.

V is TRBV18 and J is TRBJ2-5, with D possibly TRBD2 on 6 matching bases. The CDR3 runs to 13 residues. Trimming left V 3 bases short and J 5 bases short, with 10 bases between. Germline V gene lookup returns CDR1 KGHSH and CDR2 LQKENI. In nucleotides, the CDR3 is TGTGCCAGCTCACCGGAGGGCGAGGAGACCCAGTACTTC. Amino acid sequence: CASSPEGEETQYF.

V and J are TRBV6-5 and TRBJ1-5; 7 positions match TRBD1. Losses at the gene ends were 6 bases for V and 6 bases for J; bases not matched to a gene: 8. Germline CDR1 and CDR2: MNHEY and SVGAGI. The CDR3 is made up of 14 amino acids. CDR3 amino acids: CASRKDRVSQPQHF. In nucleotides, the CDR3 is TGTGCCAGCAGAAAAGACAGGGTTAGTCAGCCCCAGCATTTT.

The chain employs TRBV11-1 and TRBJ2-7, with 9 bases aligning to TRBD2. CDR1 and CDR2 (germline): SGHAT, FQDESV (reference sequence). J lost 0 bases, V lost 5 bases, and 5 bases had no gene match. The CDR3 loop spans 15 amino acids. As DNA, the CDR3 is TGTGCCAGCAGCCAACTAGCGGGCCGCTCCTACGAGCAGTACTTC. This codes for CASSQLAGRSYEQYF. Drawing the rest from reference TRBV11-1 and TRBJ2-7, the complete variable domain is EAEVAQSPRYKITEKSQAVAFWCDPISGHATLYWYRQILGQGPELLVQFQDESVVDDSQLPKDRFSAERLKGVDSTLKIQPAELGDSAMYLCASSQLAGRSYEQYFGPGTRLTVT.

The chain is built from TRBV28 and TRBJ1-1; D gene ambiguous. The germline V gene has CDR1 MDHEN and CDR2 SYDVKM. Trimming pared 3 bases from V and 5 bases from J, leaving 7 bases between. The CDR3 runs to 12 residues. In DNA, the CDR3 is TGTGCCAGCAGTTTGGTTCGGACTGAAGCTTTCTTT. It codes for CASSLVRTEAFF.

The chain is built from TRBV19 and TRBJ2-1, with TRBD2 identical over 11 bases. The CDR3 sequence is 17 residues long. Per the germline V gene, CDR1 is LNHDA and CDR2 is SQIVND (reference sequence). Trimming at V came to 5 bases and at J to 4 bases, leaving 10 bases not matched to a gene. In nucleotides, the CDR3 is TGTGCCAGTAGTTTCCGTTCTACTAGCGGGAGATACAATGAGCAGTTCTTC. This gives the protein CASSFRSTSGRYNEQFF.

The chain couples TRBV13 to TRBJ1-1; D unclear. Germline V lookup: CDR1 PRHDT, CDR2 FYEKMQ (reference sequence). The V and J ends lost 5 bases and 0 bases respectively, with 10 bases between them. The CDR3 sequence is 14 residues long. Written as DNA, the CDR3 is TGTGCCAGCAGCCCCCTATTTCTGAACACTGAAGCTTTCTTT. Its protein product is CASSPLFLNTEAFF.

The V gene is TRBV7-9, the J gene TRBJ2-5; 7 positions agree with TRBD1. With V trimmed by 6 bases and J by 1 base, 5 bases remained unmatched. The CDR3 extends over 14 amino acids. Germline CDR1 SEHNR, CDR2 FQNEAQ (reference sequence). CDR3 protein: CASRLGQFQETQYF. The CDR3 coding sequence is TGTGCCAGCAGGCTGGGACAGTTCCAAGAGACCCAGTACTTC.

The V call is TRBV7-2, the J call TRBJ2-1; no firm D call. Per the germline V gene, CDR1 is SGHTA and CDR2 is FQGNSA. The V end lost 5 bases, the J end lost 5 bases, and 13 bases lay between the germline ends. The CDR3 runs to 14 residues. The CDR3 sequence is CASSPRRVHNEQFF. In DNA form, the CDR3 reads TGTGCCAGCAGCCCTCGTCGGGTCCACAATGAGCAGTTCTTC.